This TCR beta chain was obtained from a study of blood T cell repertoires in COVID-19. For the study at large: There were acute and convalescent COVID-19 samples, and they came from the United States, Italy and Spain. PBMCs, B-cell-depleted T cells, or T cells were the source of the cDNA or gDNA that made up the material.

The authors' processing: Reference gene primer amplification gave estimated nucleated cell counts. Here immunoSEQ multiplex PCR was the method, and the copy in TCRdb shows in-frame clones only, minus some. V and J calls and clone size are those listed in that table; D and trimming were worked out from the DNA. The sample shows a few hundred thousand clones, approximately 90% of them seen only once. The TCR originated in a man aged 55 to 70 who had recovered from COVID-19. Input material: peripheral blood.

The CDR3 loop reads CASSYGAGGLGTEAFF. The CDR3 bases are TGTGCCAGCAGCTACGGGGCAGGGGGCCTGGGCACTGAAGCTTTCTTT. V gene TRBV7-2 combines with J gene TRBJ1-1; TRBD1 aligns across 8 bases. The CDR3 has 16 residues. V lost 4 bases to trimming and J lost 4 bases; unmatched junction nucleotides: 11. Germline V gene data show CDR1 as SGHTA and CDR2 as FQGNSA.